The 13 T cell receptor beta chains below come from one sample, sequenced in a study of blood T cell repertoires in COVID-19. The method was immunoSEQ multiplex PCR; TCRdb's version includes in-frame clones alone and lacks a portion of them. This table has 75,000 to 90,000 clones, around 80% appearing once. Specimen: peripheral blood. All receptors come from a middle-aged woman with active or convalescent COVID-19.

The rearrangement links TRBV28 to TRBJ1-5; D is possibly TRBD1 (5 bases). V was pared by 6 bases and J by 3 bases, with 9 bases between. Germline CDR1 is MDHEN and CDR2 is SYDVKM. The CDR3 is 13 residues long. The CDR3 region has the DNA TGTGCCAGCAGGGACACCTACAATCAGCCCCAGCATTTT. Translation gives CASRDTYNQPQHF.

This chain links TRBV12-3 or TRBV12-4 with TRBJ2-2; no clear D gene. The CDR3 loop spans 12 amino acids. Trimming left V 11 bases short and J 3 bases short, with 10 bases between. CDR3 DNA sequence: TGTGCCTCCCATTCGGACACCGGGGAGCTGTTTTTT. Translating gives CASHSDTGELFF.

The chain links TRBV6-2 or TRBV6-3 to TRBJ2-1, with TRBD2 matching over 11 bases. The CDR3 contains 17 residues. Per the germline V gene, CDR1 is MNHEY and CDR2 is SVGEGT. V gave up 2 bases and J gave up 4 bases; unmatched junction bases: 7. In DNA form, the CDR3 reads TGTGCCAGCAGTTACCCTAACCGACTAGCGGGGTACAATGAGCAGTTCTTC. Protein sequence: CASSYPNRLAGYNEQFF.

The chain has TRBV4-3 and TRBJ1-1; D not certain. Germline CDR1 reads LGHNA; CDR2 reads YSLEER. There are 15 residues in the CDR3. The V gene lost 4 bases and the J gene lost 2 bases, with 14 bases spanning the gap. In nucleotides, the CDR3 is TGCGCCAGCAGCCTCTCGGTGCAGGCCAACACTGAAGCTTTCTTT. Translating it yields CASSLSVQANTEAFF.

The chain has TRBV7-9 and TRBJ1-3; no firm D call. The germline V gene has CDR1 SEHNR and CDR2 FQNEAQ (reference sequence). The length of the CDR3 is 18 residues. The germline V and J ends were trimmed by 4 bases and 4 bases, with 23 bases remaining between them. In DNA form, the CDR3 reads TGTGCCAGCAGCTCGCTCGTGGGCTCTCAAAAGAGAGGAAACACCATATATTTT. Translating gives CASSSLVGSQKRGNTIYF.

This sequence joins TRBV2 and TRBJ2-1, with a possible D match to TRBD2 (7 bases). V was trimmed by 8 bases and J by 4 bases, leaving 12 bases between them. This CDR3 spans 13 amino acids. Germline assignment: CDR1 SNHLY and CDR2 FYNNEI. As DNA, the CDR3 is TGTGCCAGCCGGGGGCGGGAGTACAATGAGCAGTTCTTC. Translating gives CASRGREYNEQFF. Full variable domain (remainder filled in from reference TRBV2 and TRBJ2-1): EPEVTQTPSHQVTQMGQEVILRCVPISNHLYFYWYRQILGQKVEFLVSFYNNEISEKSEIFDDQFSVERPDGSNFTLKIRSTKLEDSAMYFCASRGREYNEQFFGPGTRLTVL.

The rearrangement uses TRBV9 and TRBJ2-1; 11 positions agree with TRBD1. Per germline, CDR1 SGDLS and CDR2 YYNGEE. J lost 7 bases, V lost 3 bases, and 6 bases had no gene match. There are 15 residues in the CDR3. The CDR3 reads CASSAWTGGFNEQFF. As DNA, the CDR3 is TGTGCCAGCAGCGCATGGACAGGGGGCTTTAATGAGCAGTTCTTC. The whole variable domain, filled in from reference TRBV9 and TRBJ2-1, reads DSGVTQTPKHLITATGQRVTLRCSPRSGDLSVYWYQQSLDQGLQFLIQYYNGEERAKGNILERFSAQQFPDLHSELNLSSLELGDSALYFCASSAWTGGFNEQFFGPGTRLTVL.

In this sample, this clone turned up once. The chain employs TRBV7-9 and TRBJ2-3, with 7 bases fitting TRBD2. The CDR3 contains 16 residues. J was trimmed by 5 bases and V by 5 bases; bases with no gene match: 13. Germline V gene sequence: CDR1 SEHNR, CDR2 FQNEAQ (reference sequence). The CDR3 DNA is TGTGCCAGCAGCCCCGAGAGGGCTAGCGGACGAGATACGCAGTATTTT. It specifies CASSPERASGRDTQYF.

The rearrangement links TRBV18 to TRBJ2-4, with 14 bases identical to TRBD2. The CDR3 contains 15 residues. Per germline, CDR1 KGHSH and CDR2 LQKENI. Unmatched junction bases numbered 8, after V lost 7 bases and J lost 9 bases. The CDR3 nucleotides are TGTGCCAGCTTCCGACTAGCGGGAGGGCCCATCATTCAGTACTTC. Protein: CASFRLAGGPIIQYF.

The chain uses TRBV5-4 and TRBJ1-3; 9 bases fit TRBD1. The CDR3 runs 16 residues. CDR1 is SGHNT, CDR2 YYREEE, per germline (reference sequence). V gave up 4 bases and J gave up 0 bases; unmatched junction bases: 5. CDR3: CASSTQGAVSGNTIYF. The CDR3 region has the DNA TGTGCCAGCAGCACACAGGGGGCCGTCTCTGGAAACACCATATATTTT.

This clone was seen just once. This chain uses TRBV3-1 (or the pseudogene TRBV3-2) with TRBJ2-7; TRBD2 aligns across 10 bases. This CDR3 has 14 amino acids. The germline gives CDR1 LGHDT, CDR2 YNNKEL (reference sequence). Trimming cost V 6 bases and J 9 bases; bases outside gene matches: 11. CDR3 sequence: CASSTAGGPLGQYF. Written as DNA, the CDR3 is TGTGCCAGCAGTACAGCGGGAGGGCCTCTCGGGCAGTACTTC.

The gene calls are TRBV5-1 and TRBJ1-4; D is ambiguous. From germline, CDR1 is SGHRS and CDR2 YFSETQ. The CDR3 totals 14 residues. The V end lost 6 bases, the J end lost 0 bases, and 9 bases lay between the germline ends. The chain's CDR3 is CASTHSSTNEKLFF. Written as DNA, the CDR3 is TGCGCCAGCACTCATAGTTCAACTAATGAAAAACTGTTTTTT. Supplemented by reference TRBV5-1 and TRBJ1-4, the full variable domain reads KAGVTQTPRYLIKTRGQQVTLSCSPISGHRSVSWYQQTPGQGLQFLFEYFSETQRNKGNFPGRFSGRQFSNSRSEMNVSTLELGDSALYLCASTHSSTNEKLFFGSGTQLSVL.

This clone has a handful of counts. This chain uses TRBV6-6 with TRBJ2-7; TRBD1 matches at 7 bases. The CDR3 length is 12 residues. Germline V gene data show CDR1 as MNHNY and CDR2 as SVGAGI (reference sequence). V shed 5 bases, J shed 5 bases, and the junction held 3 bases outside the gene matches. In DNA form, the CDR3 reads TGTGCCAGCAGTATAGGGGGCCACGAGCAGTACTTC. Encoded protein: CASSIGGHEQYF.